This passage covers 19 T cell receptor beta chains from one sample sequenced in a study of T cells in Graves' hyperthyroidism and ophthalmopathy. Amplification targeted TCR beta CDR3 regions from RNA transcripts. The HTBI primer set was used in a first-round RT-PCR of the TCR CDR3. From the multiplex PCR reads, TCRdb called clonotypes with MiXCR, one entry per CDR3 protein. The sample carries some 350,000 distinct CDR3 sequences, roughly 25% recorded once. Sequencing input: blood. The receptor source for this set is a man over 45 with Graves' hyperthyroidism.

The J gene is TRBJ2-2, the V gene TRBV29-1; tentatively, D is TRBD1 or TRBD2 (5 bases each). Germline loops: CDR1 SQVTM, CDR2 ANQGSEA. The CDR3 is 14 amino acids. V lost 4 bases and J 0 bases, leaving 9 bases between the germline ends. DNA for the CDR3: TGCAGCGTTGTGGGGGAATCGAACACCGGGGAGCTGTTTTTT. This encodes CSVVGESNTGELFF.

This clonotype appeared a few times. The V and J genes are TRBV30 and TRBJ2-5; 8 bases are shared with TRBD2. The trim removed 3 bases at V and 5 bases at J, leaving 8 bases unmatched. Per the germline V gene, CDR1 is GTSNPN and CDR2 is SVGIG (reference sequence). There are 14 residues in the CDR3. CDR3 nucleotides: TGTGCCTGGAGCGCGAGCGGGAGCTGGGAGACCCAGTACTTC. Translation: CAWSASGSWETQYF.

The DNA of the CDR3 is TGTGCCAGTAGCTGGGACAGTTCGAACACTGAAGCTTTCTTT. Translating it yields CASSWDSSNTEAFF. V usage is TRBV19 and J usage is TRBJ1-1, with 7 positions matching TRBD1. Per germline, CDR1 LNHDA and CDR2 SQIVND (reference sequence). The CDR3 runs to 14 residues. Trimming cost V 6 bases and J 1 base; bases outside gene matches: 5.

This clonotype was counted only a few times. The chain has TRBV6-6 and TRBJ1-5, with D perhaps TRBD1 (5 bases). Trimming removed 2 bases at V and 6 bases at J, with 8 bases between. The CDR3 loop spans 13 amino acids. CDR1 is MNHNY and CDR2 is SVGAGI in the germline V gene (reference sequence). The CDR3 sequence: CASSYGGGQPQHF. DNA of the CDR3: TGTGCCAGCAGTTACGGCGGGGGTCAGCCCCAGCATTTT.

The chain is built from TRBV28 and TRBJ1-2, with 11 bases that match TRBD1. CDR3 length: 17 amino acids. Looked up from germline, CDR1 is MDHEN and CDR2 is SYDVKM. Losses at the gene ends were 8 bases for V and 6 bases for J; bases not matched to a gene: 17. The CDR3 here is CASVLDLGQGVFHGYTF. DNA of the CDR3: TGTGCCAGCGTTTTAGACCTGGGACAGGGGGTTTTCCATGGCTACACCTTC.

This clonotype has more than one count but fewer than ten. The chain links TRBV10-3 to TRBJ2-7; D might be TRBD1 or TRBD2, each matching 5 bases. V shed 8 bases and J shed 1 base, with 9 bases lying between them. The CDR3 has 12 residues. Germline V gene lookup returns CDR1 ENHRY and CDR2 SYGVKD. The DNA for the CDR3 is TGTGCCATCCGGGACCTGTCCTACGAGCAGTACTTC. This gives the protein CAIRDLSYEQYF.

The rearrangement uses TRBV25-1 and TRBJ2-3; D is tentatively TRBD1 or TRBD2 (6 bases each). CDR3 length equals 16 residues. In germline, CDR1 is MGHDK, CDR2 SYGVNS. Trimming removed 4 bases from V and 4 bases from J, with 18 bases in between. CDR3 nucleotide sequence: TGTGCCAGCAGTGGGTCACAGACAGGCGGGGCAGATACGCAGTATTTT. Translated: CASSGSQTGGADTQYF.

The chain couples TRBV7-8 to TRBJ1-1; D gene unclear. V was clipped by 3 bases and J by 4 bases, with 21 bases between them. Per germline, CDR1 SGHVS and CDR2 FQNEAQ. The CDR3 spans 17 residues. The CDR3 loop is CASSFREGGYSGTEAFF. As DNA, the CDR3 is TGTGCCAGCAGCTTCCGAGAGGGAGGGTATTCCGGCACTGAAGCTTTCTTT.

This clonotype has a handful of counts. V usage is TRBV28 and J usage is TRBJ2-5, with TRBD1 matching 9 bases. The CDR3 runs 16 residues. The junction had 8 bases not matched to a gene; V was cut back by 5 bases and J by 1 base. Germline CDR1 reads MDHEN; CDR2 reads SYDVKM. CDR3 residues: CASSLNTGQGQETQYF. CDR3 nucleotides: TGTGCCAGCAGTCTAAACACGGGACAGGGCCAAGAGACCCAGTACTTC.

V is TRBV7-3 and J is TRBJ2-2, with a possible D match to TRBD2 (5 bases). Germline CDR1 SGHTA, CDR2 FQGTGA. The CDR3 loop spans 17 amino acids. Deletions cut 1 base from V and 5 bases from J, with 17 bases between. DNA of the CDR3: TGTGCCAGCAGCTTAAAACCTCGAGGGCCAATTACCGGGGAGCTGTTTTTT. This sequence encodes CASSLKPRGPITGELFF.

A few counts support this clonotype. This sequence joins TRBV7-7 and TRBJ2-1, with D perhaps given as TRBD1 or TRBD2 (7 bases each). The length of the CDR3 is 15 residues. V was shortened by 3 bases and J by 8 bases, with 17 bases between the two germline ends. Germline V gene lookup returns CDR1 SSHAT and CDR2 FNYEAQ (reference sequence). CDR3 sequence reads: CASSFAGGRGHEQFF. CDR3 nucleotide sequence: TGTGCCAGCAGCTTCGCAGGAGGGAGGGGGCATGAGCAGTTCTTC.

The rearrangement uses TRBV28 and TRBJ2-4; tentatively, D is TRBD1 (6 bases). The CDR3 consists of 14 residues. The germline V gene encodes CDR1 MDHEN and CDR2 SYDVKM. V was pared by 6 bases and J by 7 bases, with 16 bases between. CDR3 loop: CASRTTGLGNIQYF. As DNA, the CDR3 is TGTGCCAGCAGAACGACAGGCCTGGGGAACATTCAGTACTTC.

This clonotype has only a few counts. The DNA of the CDR3 is TGCGCCAGCAGTGAGGCAGGCGAAGAAAAACTGTTTTTT. Translated, it gives CASSEAGEEKLFF. The chain recombines TRBV10-1 with TRBJ1-4; unclear D gene. This CDR3 is built from 13 residues. Trimming pared 2 bases from V and 8 bases from J, leaving 9 bases between. The germline CDR1 and CDR2 sequences are WNHNN and SYGVQD (reference sequence).

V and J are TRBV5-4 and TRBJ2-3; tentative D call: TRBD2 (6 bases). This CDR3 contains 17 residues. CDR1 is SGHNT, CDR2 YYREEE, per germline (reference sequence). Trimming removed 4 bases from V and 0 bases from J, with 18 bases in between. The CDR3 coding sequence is TGTGCCAGCAGCCTACGGACTACCCCATTGAGCACAGATACGCAGTATTTT. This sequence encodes CASSLRTTPLSTDTQYF.

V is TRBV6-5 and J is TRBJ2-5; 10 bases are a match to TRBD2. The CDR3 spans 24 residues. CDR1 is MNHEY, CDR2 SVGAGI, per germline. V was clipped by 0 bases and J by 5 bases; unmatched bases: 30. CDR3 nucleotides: TGTGCCAGCAGTTACTCGCAAACCCGGGAAAGGGGTCGTCTAGCGGGAGATCATTGCGAGACCCAGTACTTC. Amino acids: CASSYSQTRERGRLAGDHCETQYF.

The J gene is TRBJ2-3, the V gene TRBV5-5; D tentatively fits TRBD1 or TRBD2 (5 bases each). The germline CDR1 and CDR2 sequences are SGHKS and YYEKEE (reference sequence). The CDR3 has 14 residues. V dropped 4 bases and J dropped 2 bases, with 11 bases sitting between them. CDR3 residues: CASSRDADTDTQYF. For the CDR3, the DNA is TGTGCCAGCAGCCGGGACGCTGACACAGATACGCAGTATTTT. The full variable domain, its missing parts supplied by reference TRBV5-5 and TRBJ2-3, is DAGVTQSPTHLIKTRGQQVTLRCSPISGHKSVSWYQQVLGQGPQFIFQYYEKEERGRGNFPDRFSARQFPNYSSELNVNALLLGDSALYLCASSRDADTDTQYFGPGTRLTVL.

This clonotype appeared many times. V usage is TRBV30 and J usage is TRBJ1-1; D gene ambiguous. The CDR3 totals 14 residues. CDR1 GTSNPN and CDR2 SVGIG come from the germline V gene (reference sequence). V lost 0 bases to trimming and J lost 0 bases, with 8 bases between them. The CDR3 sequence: CAWSVARVNTEAFF. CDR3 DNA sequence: TGTGCCTGGAGTGTAGCTAGGGTGAACACTGAAGCTTTCTTT.

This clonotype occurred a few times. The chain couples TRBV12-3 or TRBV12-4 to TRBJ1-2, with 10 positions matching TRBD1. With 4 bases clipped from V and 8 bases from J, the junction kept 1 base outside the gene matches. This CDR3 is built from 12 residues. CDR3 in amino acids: CASSSTGGGYTF. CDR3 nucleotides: TGTGCCAGCAGTTCGACAGGGGGCGGCTACACCTTC.

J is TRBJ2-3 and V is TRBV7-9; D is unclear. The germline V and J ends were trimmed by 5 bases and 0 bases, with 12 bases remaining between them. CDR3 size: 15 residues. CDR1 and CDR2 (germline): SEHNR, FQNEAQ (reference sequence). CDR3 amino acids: CASSPNLESTDTQYF. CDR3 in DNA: TGTGCCAGCAGCCCGAACTTGGAAAGCACAGATACGCAGTATTTT.